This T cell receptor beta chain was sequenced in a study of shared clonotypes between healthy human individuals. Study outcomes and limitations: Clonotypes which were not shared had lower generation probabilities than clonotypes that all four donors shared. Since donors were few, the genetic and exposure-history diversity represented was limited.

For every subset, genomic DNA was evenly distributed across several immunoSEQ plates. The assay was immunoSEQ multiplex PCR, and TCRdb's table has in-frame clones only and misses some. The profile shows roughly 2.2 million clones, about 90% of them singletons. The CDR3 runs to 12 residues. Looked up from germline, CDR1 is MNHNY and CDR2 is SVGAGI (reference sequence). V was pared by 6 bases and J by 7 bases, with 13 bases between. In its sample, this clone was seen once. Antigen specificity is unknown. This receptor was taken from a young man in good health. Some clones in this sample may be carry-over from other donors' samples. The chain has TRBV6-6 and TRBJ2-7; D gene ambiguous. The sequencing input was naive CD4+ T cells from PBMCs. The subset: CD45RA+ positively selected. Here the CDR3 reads CASSLVGLEQYF. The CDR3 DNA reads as TGTGCCAGCAGCCTGGTGGGGTTAGAGCAGTACTTC.